A selection of T cell receptor beta chains follows, all from one sample in a study of shared clonotypes between healthy human individuals. The table came from immunoSEQ multiplex PCR; TCRdb's copy has only in-frame clones and leaves some out. This table has 550,000 to 850,000 clones, 72% appearing once. Sequencing was carried out using memory CD4+ T cells sorted from blood. These TCRs come from a woman under 40 in good health. Both conserved end residues are trimmed from each CDR3. Each record gives: J gene, CDR3 length, V gene, CDR3 protein.

TRBJ1-5 | 13 | TRBV7-8 | ASSSSPPTGHAQH
TRBJ1-5 | 15 | TRBV2 | ASSEDTGWLSNQPQH
TRBJ2-3 | 13 | TRBV27 | ASSLRRGLTDTQY
TRBJ2-3 | 11 | TRBV25-1 | ASSDASTDTQY
TRBJ2-5 | 14 | TRBV6-5 | ASSYPSGRAGETQY
TRBJ2-3 | 16 | TRBV5-1 | ASSLAYGGGLAVVGQY
TRBJ1-2 | 11 | TRBV18 | ASSPTGDYGYT
TRBJ2-6 | 13 | TRBV19 | ASSARGPGANVLT
TRBJ2-2 | 10 | TRBV6-5 | ASSLSTGELF
TRBJ2-1 | 12 | TRBV5-8 | ASSYDRGHNEQF
TRBJ2-7 | 13 | TRBV27 | ASSPRRGGSYEQY
TRBJ1-5 | 13 | TRBV5-6 | ASSLYSLSNQPQH
TRBJ1-4 | 13 | TRBV7-2 | ASSKIGGTNEKLF
TRBJ1-5 | 11 | TRBV30 | AWAKDSNQPQH
TRBJ2-3 | 15 | TRBV28 | ATATPAPGTFTDTQY
TRBJ2-7 | 11 | TRBV5-1 | ASSLDPGYEQY
TRBJ2-7 | 13 | TRBV11-2 | ASSSGLAGGVGQY
TRBJ2-1 | 14 | TRBV5-4 | ASSLGGGRAEGEQF
TRBJ1-2 | 9 | TRBV7-2 | ANRKNYGYT
TRBJ2-5 | 11 | TRBV5-4 | ASSWESEETQY
TRBJ2-1 | 13 | TRBV18 | ASSASSGGYNEQF
TRBJ2-3 | 13 | TRBV14 | ASSAPGLAGDTQY
TRBJ1-5 | 13 | TRBV5-6 | AIGTGTVNNQPQH
TRBJ1-2 | 13 | TRBV11-1 | ASSNNGDSSRGYT
TRBJ2-7 | 12 | TRBV7-2 | ASSQPNGGSEQY
TRBJ2-7 | 12 | TRBV18 | ASSPKAGSKEQY
TRBJ1-2 | 10 | TRBV6-1 | ASSATGTGYT
TRBJ2-3 | 13 | TRBV7-3 | ASSMTSGMGDTQY
TRBJ1-5 | 12 | TRBV5-6 | ASSPTGMGQPQH
TRBJ2-3 | 12 | TRBV27 | ASSLTVSTDTQY
TRBJ2-7 | 14 | TRBV21-1 | ASSKDWDRGSYEQY
TRBJ2-3 | 13 | TRBV5-1 | ASSPGQGASDTQY
TRBJ2-5 | 14 | TRBV11-1 | ASSAYSRTGPETQY
TRBJ1-1 | 12 | TRBV28 | ASSLWGRNTEAF
TRBJ2-1 | 16 | TRBV10-3 | AIRGRILTSGSGNEQF
TRBJ1-1 | 11 | TRBV6-5 | ASSYWGNTEAF
TRBJ2-5 | 12 | TRBV2 | ASSEESGGETQY
TRBJ2-2 | 12 | TRBV1 | TSKAEPNTGELF
TRBJ1-1 | 13 | TRBV29-1 | SVAGGRVKGSEAF
TRBJ2-3 | 14 | TRBV5-1 | ASRLRTSVSTDTQY
TRBJ1-1 | 16 | TRBV18 | ASSPSSVGAGGATEAF
TRBJ2-3 | 16 | TRBV4-1 | ASSQVPETSGRVDTQY
TRBJ2-1 | 14 | TRBV19 | ASSIGVPSRHNEQF
TRBJ2-5 | 15 | TRBV5-1 | ASSHLSTGNGRETQY
TRBJ1-1 | 11 | TRBV19 | ASSIGWQAEAF
TRBJ1-3 | 12 | TRBV29-1 | SAGTETSGNTIY
TRBJ1-1 | 13 | TRBV7-9 | ASSPLGAGNTEAF
TRBJ1-5 | 12 | TRBV6-1 | ASSDNRAAQPQH
TRBJ1-4 | 15 | TRBV13 | ASSSRRGRGTNEKLF
TRBJ2-3 | 12 | TRBV28 | ATINRGPPDTQY
TRBJ2-7 | 10 | TRBV14 | ASSPHVYEQY
TRBJ2-3 | 11 | TRBV6-6 | ASSRDYGDTQY
TRBJ1-3 | 13 | TRBV7-2 | ASSLGDFSGNTIY
TRBJ1-3 | 10 | TRBV28 | ASSLRENTIY